Shown below are 4 T cell receptor beta chains from a single sample sequenced in a study of T cell clusters in autoimmune cytopenias. TRB rearrangements were amplified by touch-down multiplex PCR with mixed TRB-A/B primers. Each CDR3 protein gets one entry in TCRdb, which reprocessed the multiplex PCR reads and gives no DNA. This table lists fewer than 8,500 distinct CDR3 sequences. TRB amplification used 250 ng of peripheral blood genomic DNA. Sequencing was carried out using peripheral blood. The source of these receptors is a human donor with an autoimmune cytopenia or autoimmune hepatitis (not recorded which).

In terms of frequency, this clonotype is medium-sized. The J gene is TRBJ2-2, the V gene TRBV14. The germline CDR1 and CDR2 sequences are SGHDN and FVKESK. CDR3 length: 15 amino acids. CDR3 sequence reads: CASSQAQNSAGELFF.

This clonotype is called medium-sized based on its frequency. The chain's CDR3 is CASSEGQVGELFF. The V and J genes are TRBV7-6 and TRBJ2-2; TCRdb outputs TRBD1, but without DNA this stays unchecked. This CDR3 region has 13 residues. From germline, CDR1 is SGHVS and CDR2 FNYEAQ.

V usage is TRBV5-1 and J usage is TRBJ2-1. From germline, CDR1 is SGHRS and CDR2 YFSETQ. The CDR3 spans 14 residues. CDR3: CASSAQSSYNEQFF.

According to its frequency, this clonotype is medium-sized (0.01 to 0.1%). V and J are TRBV19 and TRBJ2-5; the TCRdb call, TRBD1, lacks DNA for checking. Germline CDR1 reads LNHDA; CDR2 reads SQIVND (reference sequence). The CDR3 extends over 15 amino acids. The CDR3 spells CASSPIGTLQETQYF.